The next 22 T cell receptor beta chains were all read from a single sample in a study of long-term antiretroviral therapy in people with HIV. This was the immunoSEQ v3.0 assay at survey level. Sequencing was performed with immunoSEQ multiplex PCR; in TCRdb, only in-frame clones are kept and a portion is missing. The sample contains 40,000 to 60,000 clones, approximately 79% of which appear only once. The sequencing here drew on unsorted PBMCs, taken 0.8 years after starting antiretroviral therapy. The receptors here all came from a woman aged 18-30 years with HIV.

The V and J genes are TRBV5-1 and TRBJ2-5, with TRBD1 matching 7 bases. Germline V gene data show CDR1 as SGHRS and CDR2 as YFSETQ. This CDR3 is 14 amino acids long. V lost 0 bases, J lost 5 bases, and 4 bases stayed unmatched. Here the CDR3 reads CASSLEHRGETQYF. For the CDR3, the DNA is TGCGCCAGCAGCTTGGAACACAGGGGTGAGACCCAGTACTTC.

CDR3 region: CASSQGSRRNTIYF. In DNA form, the CDR3 reads TGTGCCAGCAGCCAGGGATCGAGGCGAAACACCATATATTTT. The chain is built from TRBV7-2 and TRBJ1-3, with a weak D call TRBD1 (5 bases). V lost 5 bases and J 5 bases, leaving 13 bases between the germline ends. There are 14 residues in the CDR3. CDR1 and CDR2 (germline): SGHTA, FQGNSA.

This chain's CDR3 is CASSRTGRGGYGYTF. CDR3 DNA sequence: TGCGCCAGCAGCCGAACAGGGCGCGGGGGTTATGGCTACACCTTC. The rearrangement links TRBV4-3 to TRBJ1-2; possibly TRBD1 for D (6 bases). The length of the CDR3 is 15 residues. The V gene lost 4 bases and the J gene lost 5 bases, with 17 bases spanning the gap. The germline gives CDR1 LGHNA, CDR2 YSLEER.

The genes are TRBV19 and TRBJ2-5; 11 nucleotides align to TRBD2. V shed 9 bases, J shed 4 bases, and the junction held 1 base outside the gene matches. The CDR3 has 12 amino acids. Germline lookup yields CDR1 LNHDA and CDR2 SQIVND (reference sequence). Here the CDR3 reads CASGTSGETQYF. The CDR3 nucleotides read TGTGCCAGCGGGACTAGCGGAGAGACCCAGTACTTC.

This sequence joins TRBV5-1 and TRBJ2-7; 8 bases align to TRBD1. Trimming cost V 3 bases and J 4 bases; bases outside gene matches: 12. This CDR3 comprises 16 residues. In germline, CDR1 is SGHRS, CDR2 YFSETQ. The DNA for the CDR3 is TGCGCCAGCAGCTCGCGGACAGGGCCAGGGACTTACGAGCAGTACTTC. Protein: CASSSRTGPGTYEQYF. Using reference TRBV5-1 and TRBJ2-7 for the parts outside the CDR3, the full variable domain is KAGVTQTPRYLIKTRGQQVTLSCSPISGHRSVSWYQQTPGQGLQFLFEYFSETQRNKGNFPGRFSGRQFSNSRSEMNVSTLELGDSALYLCASSSRTGPGTYEQYFGPGTRLTVT.

This clone has a single count. The CDR3, as DNA: TGTGCCAGCAGCTTAGGGGCCGTGGGGAGCACAGATACGCAGTATTTT. It yields the protein CASSLGAVGSTDTQYF. The chain couples TRBV7-8 to TRBJ2-3, with D uncertain. The germline gives CDR1 SGHVS, CDR2 FQNEAQ. The CDR3 loop spans 16 amino acids. V lost 1 base and J 0 bases, leaving 11 bases between the germline ends.

This clone showed up just a few times. The chain employs TRBV20-1 and TRBJ1-2, with a possible D match to TRBD1 (6 bases). CDR3 length: 10 residues. Trimming stripped 6 bases from V and 4 bases from J, with 6 bases between. CDR1 and CDR2 (germline): DFQATT, SNEGSKA (reference sequence). The CDR3, as DNA: TGCAGTGCACAGGGCTATGGCTACACCTTC. Protein: CSAQGYGYTF.

This rearrangement joins TRBV7-2 to TRBJ2-2; TRBD2 matches 7 bases. The CDR3 spans 16 residues. V gave up 2 bases and J gave up 5 bases; unmatched junction bases: 8. Germline CDR1 and CDR2: SGHTA and FQGNSA. The CDR3 reads CASSLRGGSGTGELFF. In nucleotides, the CDR3 is TGTGCCAGCAGCTTAAGGGGCGGGAGTGGTACCGGGGAGCTGTTTTTT.

J is TRBJ2-7 and V is TRBV5-6; the match to TRBD2 covers 13 bases. The CDR3 totals 16 residues. The junction had 5 bases not matched to a gene; V was cut back by 1 base and J by 4 bases. Germline values: CDR1 SGHDT, CDR2 YYEEEE. The CDR3 region is CASSLLGTSGTYEQYF. CDR3 sequence (DNA): TGTGCCAGCAGCTTGTTGGGGACTAGCGGGACTTACGAGCAGTACTTC.

The rearrangement joins TRBV6-5 to TRBJ1-1, with D unclear. Germline loops: CDR1 MNHEY, CDR2 SVGAGI. V lost 6 bases and J 7 bases, leaving 9 bases between the germline ends. CDR3 length: 11 residues. The CDR3 coding sequence is TGTGCCAGCAGCTCCCGCCTTGAAGCTTTCTTT. It is translated as CASSSRLEAFF.

J is TRBJ2-1 and V is TRBV5-1; 8 bases line up with TRBD2. Trimming cost V 1 base and J 15 bases; bases outside gene matches: 12. Germline assignment: CDR1 SGHRS and CDR2 YFSETQ. The length of the CDR3 is 14 residues. DNA of the CDR3: TGCGCCAGCAGCTTGACTAGCGGCCCCTCACCAGGGTTCTTC. Translated: CASSLTSGPSPGFF.

The CDR3 DNA reads as TGCAGCGCACCCCTCGGGGGACAGGGCACTGAAGCTTTCTTT. Translating gives CSAPLGGQGTEAFF. The chain joins TRBV29-1 to TRBJ1-1; 9 positions agree with TRBD1. The germline CDR1 and CDR2 sequences are SQVTM and ANQGSEA. This CDR3 is built from 14 residues. V gave up 7 bases and J gave up 4 bases; unmatched junction bases: 10.

The chain has TRBV28 and TRBJ1-2, with TRBD1 matching over 10 bases. Unmatched junction bases numbered 7, after V lost 5 bases and J lost 7 bases. The CDR3 runs to 14 residues. Germline CDR1 MDHEN, CDR2 SYDVKM. The CDR3 reads CASSDTGTGVGYTF. The CDR3 DNA reads as TGTGCCAGCAGTGACACCGGGACAGGGGTTGGCTACACCTTC.

The chain recombines TRBV7-6 with TRBJ1-2, with 9 positions matching TRBD1. The CDR3 contains 15 residues. CDR1 and CDR2 (germline): SGHVS, FNYEAQ. Trimming cost V 4 bases and J 8 bases; bases outside gene matches: 11. The CDR3 bases are TGTGCCAGCAGCTCCCTGACAGGGGGGCCAGGGGGCTACACCTTC. Protein: CASSSLTGGPGGYTF.

V gene TRBV28 combines with J gene TRBJ1-1, with 7 nucleotides matching TRBD1. CDR3 length equals 10 residues. Germline V gene data show CDR1 as MDHEN and CDR2 as SYDVKM. Here the CDR3 DNA reads TGTGCGTCACAGGGGACTGAAGCTTTCTTT. Translating it yields CASQGTEAFF.

V and J are TRBV11-1 and TRBJ2-1; possibly TRBD2 for D (6 bases). From germline, CDR1 is SGHAT and CDR2 FQDESV (reference sequence). The CDR3 spans 16 residues. V was clipped by 3 bases and J by 2 bases, with 14 bases between them. DNA of the CDR3: TGTGCCAGCAGCTTGGGTGTTAGCGGACCCTACAATGAGCAGTTCTTC. This translates into CASSLGVSGPYNEQFF.

The chain has TRBV5-1 and TRBJ1-1; D might be TRBD1 (5 bases). V lost 4 bases and J lost 10, with 14 bases in between. The CDR3 loop spans 12 amino acids. Germline V lookup: CDR1 SGHRS, CDR2 YFSETQ. The CDR3 protein is CASSHYGGRAFF. DNA for the CDR3: TGCGCCAGCAGCCACTATGGGGGACGAGCTTTCTTT.

The V call is TRBV6-5, the J call TRBJ2-1; 12 bases are a match to TRBD2. Per germline, CDR1 MNHEY and CDR2 SVGAGI. The junction had 0 bases not matched to a gene; V was cut back by 5 bases and J by 4 bases. The CDR3 spans 14 residues. CDR3 DNA sequence: TGTGCCAGCAGTCTAGCGGGGGGGTACAATGAGCAGTTCTTC. As protein: CASSLAGGYNEQFF.

This clone has just a few counts. J is TRBJ1-5 and V is TRBV9; 9 bases map to TRBD1. Germline V CDR1 and CDR2: SGDLS, YYNGEE. The CDR3 sequence is 14 residues long. With V trimmed by 3 bases and J by 4 bases, 2 bases remained unmatched. CDR3 bases: TGTGCCAGCAGCGCCGGGACAGGGAATCAGCCCCAGCATTTT. Translated: CASSAGTGNQPQHF.

This clone was detected a few times. The chain joins TRBV7-3 to TRBJ2-7; either TRBD1 or TRBD2 may fit D (5 bases each). Deletions cut 1 base from V and 7 bases from J, with 11 bases between. This CDR3 is 13 amino acids long. CDR1 and CDR2 (germline): SGHTA, FQGTGA. CDR3 nucleotides: TGTGCCAGCAGCTTAAGGGGGACCGGGGAGCAGTACTTC. Its translation is CASSLRGTGEQYF. Drawing the rest from reference TRBV7-3 and TRBJ2-7, the complete variable domain is GAGVSQTPSNKVTEKGKYVELRCDPISGHTALYWYRQSLGQGPEFLIYFQGTGAADDSGLPNDRFFAVRPEGSVSTLKIQRTERGDSAVYLCASSLRGTGEQYFGPGTRLTVT.

Only one count was recorded for this clone. The chain links TRBV15 to TRBJ2-5, with a possible D match to TRBD1 (5 bases). The germline V and J ends were trimmed by 5 bases and 4 bases, with 14 bases remaining between them. This CDR3 is 14 amino acids long. CDR1 and CDR2 from the germline V gene are LNHNV and YYDKDF (reference sequence). The CDR3 DNA follows: TGTGCCACCAGCCCCCGCCGGCAGGGAGAGACCCAGTACTTC. It yields the protein CATSPRRQGETQYF. Filled out from reference TRBV15 and TRBJ2-5, the complete variable domain reads DAMVIQNPRYQVTQFGKPVTLSCSQTLNHNVMYWYQQKSSQAPKLLFHYYDKDFNNEADTPDNFQSRRPNTSFCFLDIRSPGLGDTAMYLCATSPRRQGETQYFGPGTRLLVL.

The chain is built from TRBV2 and TRBJ1-2, with D uncertain. Germline V gene sequence: CDR1 SNHLY, CDR2 FYNNEI. The CDR3 loop spans 13 amino acids. V was cut by 6 bases and J by 5 bases, with 13 bases left in between. The CDR3 nucleotides read TGTGCCAGCAGGGAGGAGGGTCGGTATGGCTACACCTTC. It codes for CASREEGRYGYTF.